This T cell receptor (beta chain) was obtained from a study of blood T cells in healthy people across ages. The CDR3 has 14 residues. The V end lost 0 bases, the J end lost 5 bases, and 12 bases lay between the germline ends. Germline assignment: CDR1 DFQATT and CDR2 SNEGSKA (reference sequence). Primed by a sample-barcoded 5' primer and a J-beta primer mix, a second PCR proceeded for about 7 to 11 cycles. In TCRdb, the 5' RACE reads were re-called with MiXCR into one record per CDR3 protein. The table includes 600,000 to 1,000,000 distinct CDR3 sequences, nearly 60% detected once. Sequenced sample: blood. The TCR sequence derives from a man aged 25 to 40 in good health. The chain couples TRBV20-1 to TRBJ2-3; no clear D gene. The chain's CDR3 is CSARDQNYGDTQYF. The CDR3 DNA is TGCAGTGCTAGAGATCAGAACTACGGAGATACGCAGTATTTT.